The 9 T cell receptor beta chains listed next were all sequenced from one sample in a study of T cell responses to AZD1222 COVID-19 vaccine. Clones were sequenced by immunoSEQ multiplex PCR, and TCRdb holds only the in-frame ones, with some missing. In the table there are 120,000 to 150,000 clones, 89% of which are singletons. The sequencing here drew on peripheral blood, taken on day 0 of AZD1222 vaccination. Every receptor here comes from an adult in good health.

This sequence joins TRBV18 and TRBJ2-7; TRBD1 matches 9 bases. The J segment lost 6 bases and the V segment lost 2 bases, leaving 5 bases of the junction unmatched. This CDR3 has 14 amino acids. CDR1 and CDR2 (germline): KGHSH, LQKENI. The CDR3 protein is CASSPAKGQGEQYF. The CDR3 DNA is TGTGCCAGCTCACCAGCGAAGGGACAGGGCGAGCAGTACTTC.

The chain uses TRBV6-6 and TRBJ2-7, with 7 bases identical to TRBD2. The CDR3 spans 18 residues. J was trimmed by 0 bases and V by 5 bases; bases with no gene match: 16. Germline values: CDR1 MNHNY, CDR2 SVGAGI (reference sequence). The CDR3 DNA is TGTGCCAGCAGTCTGAGGAGGATTGGTCTAGCGGTCTCCTACGAGCAGTACTTC. Its translation: CASSLRRIGLAVSYEQYF.

A single count supports this clone. This rearrangement joins TRBV18 to TRBJ2-3; D possibly corresponds to TRBD2 (6 bases). CDR1 and CDR2 from the germline V gene are KGHSH and LQKENI. The CDR3 sequence is 16 residues long. V was pared by 6 bases and J by 0 bases, with 16 bases between. CDR3 in amino acids: CASSDRRRGSTDTQYF. The CDR3 bases are TGTGCCAGCTCCGATAGACGGCGGGGAAGCACAGATACGCAGTATTTT.

The chain has TRBV6-2 or TRBV6-3 and TRBJ2-2, with TRBD2 identical over 10 bases. CDR1 and CDR2 from the germline V gene are MNHEY and SVGEGT. The CDR3 length is 15 residues. After removal of 5 bases from V and 6 bases from J, the junction contained 6 bases not matched to a gene. CDR3 in DNA: TGTGCCAGCAGTGGACTAGCGGAGGGGGCCGGGGAGCTGTTTTTT. This sequence encodes CASSGLAEGAGELFF.

The chain has TRBV7-2 and TRBJ1-5, with 10 bases that match TRBD1. This CDR3 spans 15 amino acids. CDR1 and CDR2 (germline): SGHTA, FQGNSA. Germline trimming cut 6 bases from V and 5 bases from J; bases unmatched to any gene: 7. The CDR3 is CASSQGQGLYQPQHF. CDR3 nucleotide sequence: TGTGCCAGCAGTCAGGGACAGGGGTTATATCAGCCCCAGCATTTT.

This sequence joins TRBV14 and TRBJ1-1, with a weak D call TRBD1 (6 bases). The germline gives CDR1 SGHDN, CDR2 FVKESK. V gave up 1 base and J gave up 3 bases, with 15 bases separating them. The CDR3 extends over 16 amino acids. The CDR3 sequence is CASSQAPGQIYTEAFF. The CDR3 DNA follows: TGTGCCAGCAGCCAAGCCCCTGGACAGATTTACACTGAAGCTTTCTTT.

The V and J genes are TRBV5-5 and TRBJ1-6; D is unclear. The CDR3 is made up of 15 amino acids. The V end lost 7 bases, the J end lost 5 bases, and 16 bases lay between the germline ends. Germline V lookup: CDR1 SGHKS, CDR2 YYEKEE (reference sequence). The CDR3 sequence is CASGKRNLNNSPLHF. CDR3 DNA: TGTGCCAGCGGAAAGAGAAACTTGAATAATTCACCCCTCCACTTT.

The chain carries TRBV5-1 and TRBJ1-5, with TRBD1 as a possible D gene (5 bases). The CDR3 has 14 amino acids. Germline assignment: CDR1 SGHRS and CDR2 YFSETQ. Between the trimmed V and J ends, which lost 3 bases and 7 bases, there was a span of 14 bases. The CDR3 region has the DNA TGCGCCAGCAGCTGGGGGGACGTCGGGCAGCCCCAGCATTTT. It yields the protein CASSWGDVGQPQHF.

J is TRBJ1-1 and V is TRBV7-9, with D unresolved. Germline V gives CDR1 SEHNR, CDR2 FQNEAQ (reference sequence). Trimming took 8 bases from V and 4 from J, leaving 8 bases between them. The CDR3 has 11 residues. In DNA, the CDR3 is TGTGCCAGCCTAGCCCCCACTGAAGCTTTCTTT. Amino acids: CASLAPTEAFF.